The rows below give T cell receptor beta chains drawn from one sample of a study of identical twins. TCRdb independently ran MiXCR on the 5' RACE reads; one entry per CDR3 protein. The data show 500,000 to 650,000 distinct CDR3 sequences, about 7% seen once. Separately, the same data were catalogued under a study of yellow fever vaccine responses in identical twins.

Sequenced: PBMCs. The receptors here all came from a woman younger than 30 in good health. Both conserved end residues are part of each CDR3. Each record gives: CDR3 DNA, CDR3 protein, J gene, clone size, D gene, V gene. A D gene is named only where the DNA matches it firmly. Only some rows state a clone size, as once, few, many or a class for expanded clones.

cdr3_nt: TGCAGTGCTAGAACCGGACAATCCCTTAGCCGGCAGCCCCAGCATTTT
cdr3_aa: CSARTGQSLSRQPQHF
j_call: TRBJ1-5
clone_size: NA
d_call: NA
v_call: TRBV20-1

cdr3_nt: TGTGCCAGCACTCCGGGACTAGCGTCTGAGACCCAGTACTTC
cdr3_aa: CASTPGLASETQYF
j_call: TRBJ2-5
clone_size: few
d_call: TRBD2
v_call: TRBV12-3/TRBV12-4

cdr3_nt: TGTGCCAGCAGACCCACTAGCGGGGGGGAAGTCGGGGAGCTGTTTTTT
cdr3_aa: CASRPTSGGEVGELFF
j_call: TRBJ2-2
clone_size: NA
d_call: TRBD2
v_call: TRBV12-3/TRBV12-4

cdr3_nt: TGTGCCATCAAACTGGGACAGGGGAACACTGAAGCTTTCTTT
cdr3_aa: CAIKLGQGNTEAFF
j_call: TRBJ1-1
clone_size: many
d_call: TRBD1
v_call: TRBV10-3

cdr3_nt: TGTGCCAGCAGTTTACTGACAGGGGCTCGTCGGGAGACCCAGTACTTC
cdr3_aa: CASSLLTGARRETQYF
j_call: TRBJ2-5
clone_size: NA
d_call: TRBD1
v_call: TRBV27

cdr3_nt: TGTGCCAGCAGTCGGGGCGGGAGCGGCTCTGGGGCCAACGTCCTGACTTTC
cdr3_aa: CASSRGGSGSGANVLTF
j_call: TRBJ2-6
clone_size: few
d_call: TRBD2
v_call: TRBV27

cdr3_nt: TGTGCCAGCAGCTTACCTACCGTTTATGAGCAGTTCTTC
cdr3_aa: CASSLPTVYEQFF
j_call: TRBJ2-1
clone_size: few
d_call: NA
v_call: TRBV11-2

cdr3_nt: TGTGCCAGCAGCTTGCAGGGTAGCACAGATACGCAGTATTTT
cdr3_aa: CASSLQGSTDTQYF
j_call: TRBJ2-3
clone_size: many
d_call: NA
v_call: TRBV5-5

cdr3_nt: TGCAGCGTTGGACCTAGCGGGAGTGGAGATGAGCAGTTCTTC
cdr3_aa: CSVGPSGSGDEQFF
j_call: TRBJ2-1
clone_size: many
d_call: TRBD2
v_call: TRBV29-1

cdr3_nt: TGTGCCACCAGCAGGGGGGGAACACCTGGGGCCAACGTCCTGACTTTC
cdr3_aa: CATSRGGTPGANVLTF
j_call: TRBJ2-6
clone_size: few
d_call: NA
v_call: TRBV15

cdr3_nt: TGCAGCGTTGAAGAAGGCGCGGGGGGGCTAAATGAGCAGTTCTTC
cdr3_aa: CSVEEGAGGLNEQFF
j_call: TRBJ2-1
clone_size: many
d_call: TRBD2
v_call: TRBV29-1

cdr3_nt: TGTGCCAGCAGCGCCGATAGACAGAGGCTAAGATATGGCTACACCTTC
cdr3_aa: CASSADRQRLRYGYTF
j_call: TRBJ1-2
clone_size: many
d_call: NA
v_call: TRBV9

cdr3_nt: TGCGCCAGCAGCCCAACCGGGACCGCGAATCAGCCCCAGCATTTT
cdr3_aa: CASSPTGTANQPQHF
j_call: TRBJ1-5
clone_size: few
d_call: NA
v_call: TRBV4-1

cdr3_nt: TGTGCCAGCTCACGATCTGACGGTAACGAGCAGTTCTTC
cdr3_aa: CASSRSDGNEQFF
j_call: TRBJ2-1
clone_size: few
d_call: NA
v_call: TRBV18

cdr3_nt: TGTGCCAGCAGTTTTCGGCAGGCTCTACTTTACGAGCAGTACTTC
cdr3_aa: CASSFRQALLYEQYF
j_call: TRBJ2-7
clone_size: few
d_call: NA
v_call: TRBV28

cdr3_nt: TGCAGCGTTGAAGTCCCGTTGGGAGGGAGGGGTAATGAGCAGTTCTTC
cdr3_aa: CSVEVPLGGRGNEQFF
j_call: TRBJ2-1
clone_size: few
d_call: TRBD2
v_call: TRBV29-1

cdr3_nt: TGTGCCAGCAGTACCGGGACAAAGTATGGCTACACCTTC
cdr3_aa: CASSTGTKYGYTF
j_call: TRBJ1-2
clone_size: NA
d_call: NA
v_call: TRBV28

cdr3_nt: TGCGCCAGCAGCCAAGGCTTCCTGGGGGAAAAACTGTTTTTT
cdr3_aa: CASSQGFLGEKLFF
j_call: TRBJ1-4
clone_size: few
d_call: NA
v_call: TRBV4-1

cdr3_nt: TGTGCCAGCAACCGTTGGGGGGTGGACGAGCAGTACTTC
cdr3_aa: CASNRWGVDEQYF
j_call: TRBJ2-7
clone_size: NA
d_call: NA
v_call: TRBV7-2

cdr3_nt: TGCGCCAGCAGCCAAGCGGGTTTAGGGCCTAATGAAAAACTGTTTTTT
cdr3_aa: CASSQAGLGPNEKLFF
j_call: TRBJ1-4
clone_size: many
d_call: NA
v_call: TRBV4-1

cdr3_nt: TGTGCCAGCAGTTACGCGACAGGGAATCTGGGGATTGGGGCCAACGTCCTGACTTTC
cdr3_aa: CASSYATGNLGIGANVLTF
j_call: TRBJ2-6
clone_size: NA
d_call: TRBD1
v_call: TRBV6-5

cdr3_nt: TGTGCCAGCAGCCTTTGGACGGGTCTGAACACTGAAGCTTTCTTT
cdr3_aa: CASSLWTGLNTEAFF
j_call: TRBJ1-1
clone_size: many
d_call: NA
v_call: TRBV7-2

cdr3_nt: TGTGCCAGTCTAGACAGGGTAAACACTGAAGCTTTCTTT
cdr3_aa: CASLDRVNTEAFF
j_call: TRBJ1-1
clone_size: many
d_call: TRBD1
v_call: TRBV12-3/TRBV12-4

cdr3_nt: TGTGCCAGCAGCTTAGGGCGGGGACTTGTCACAGATACGCAGTATTTT
cdr3_aa: CASSLGRGLVTDTQYF
j_call: TRBJ2-3
clone_size: few
d_call: NA
v_call: TRBV7-9

cdr3_nt: TGTGCCAGCAGCTCCCGGGACAGGGGTAAGGATGAGCAGTTCTTC
cdr3_aa: CASSSRDRGKDEQFF
j_call: TRBJ2-1
clone_size: NA
d_call: TRBD1
v_call: TRBV7-2

cdr3_nt: TGTGCCAGCAGTCCCAGTCAGGCGCGCTCCTATAATTCACCCCTCCACTTT
cdr3_aa: CASSPSQARSYNSPLHF
j_call: TRBJ1-6
clone_size: many
d_call: NA
v_call: TRBV12-3/TRBV12-4

cdr3_nt: TGCAGTGCTAGAGATAGGGGACAGGGAATCTATAATTCACCCCTCCACTTT
cdr3_aa: CSARDRGQGIYNSPLHF
j_call: TRBJ1-6
clone_size: NA
d_call: TRBD1
v_call: TRBV20-1

cdr3_nt: TGCAGTCCCCAGATTTTGGGCGCAGGGGGGAACACTGAAGCTTTCTTT
cdr3_aa: CSPQILGAGGNTEAFF
j_call: TRBJ1-1
clone_size: many
d_call: TRBD1
v_call: TRBV20-1

cdr3_nt: TGTGCCAGCAGCTCGCCGGTTGGTGGGGCGAGCACAGATACGCAGTATTTT
cdr3_aa: CASSSPVGGASTDTQYF
j_call: TRBJ2-3
clone_size: NA
d_call: NA
v_call: TRBV11-2